This T cell receptor beta chain was profiled in a study of beta chain features in type 1 diabetes. On the study more broadly: Cell yields, gender and age were similar in healthy donors and patients.

Study observations and caveats: TCRB CDR3 length was moderately but significantly reduced in all four CD4+ subsets of Type 1 diabetes patients.

The CDR3 contains 15 residues. Germline CDR1 MDHEN, CDR2 SYDVKM. With 6 bases clipped from V and 4 bases from J, the junction kept 5 bases outside the gene matches. A few counts support this clone. Its target is not known. Of the isolated RNA, all was reverse transcribed, and so the sequenced material was expressed TCRB transcripts. Data came from immunoSEQ multiplex PCR; TCRdb stores just in-frame clones and leaves some out. The sample includes under 350,000 clones, roughly an eighth of them seen just once. This clonotype originated in a man in his thirties or forties with type 1 diabetes. Sequencing was performed on naive CD4+ T cells from blood. This chain uses TRBV28 with TRBJ2-2, with 10 bases that match TRBD2. The chain's CDR3 is CASRVAGGRTGELFF. As DNA, the CDR3 is TGTGCCAGCAGAGTAGCGGGAGGCCGCACCGGGGAGCTGTTTTTT. Based on the CDR3 plus reference TRBV28 and TRBJ2-2, the full variable domain is DVKVTQSSRYLVKRTGEKVFLECVQDMDHENMFWYRQDPGLGLRLIYFSYDVKMKEKGDIPEGYSVSREKKERFSLILESASTNQTSMYLCASRVAGGRTGELFFGEGSRLTVL.